This TCR beta chain was recovered during a study of T cells in Graves' hyperthyroidism and ophthalmopathy. For the study at large: Peripheral blood was acquired at first diagnosis, ahead of any therapy whatsoever. Findings and caveats of the study: Ophthalmopathy and stable hyperthyroidism were separated by a 13 V-J model.

The TCR beta CDR3 regions underwent amplification using RNA transcripts as the source. TCR CDR3 underwent first-round RT-PCR with the HTBI primer set. TCRdb passed the multiplex PCR reads through MiXCR, listing each CDR3 protein once. Altogether about 380,000 distinct CDR3 sequences are present, about 14% being singletons, with the ten largest covering about a fifth. This clonotype came up a few times. The target antigen is unknown. Germline is not matched at one junction end, which may reflect a read error. Any patient presenting with uncontrolled infection, other autoimmune disease, pregnancy or lactation was left out. Sequenced: blood. The source is a man aged 25-40 years with Graves' hyperthyroidism that later progressed to Graves' ophthalmopathy.

CDR3 sequence (DNA): TGCGCCAGCAGCCGGGACAGTTCGTCCGGGAAGCTGTTTTTT. This translates into CASSRDSSSGKLFF. The chain joins TRBV5-1 to TRBJ2-2; 7 positions match TRBD1. CDR1 is SGHRS and CDR2 is YFSETQ in the germline V gene. The CDR3 has 14 amino acids.